This T cell receptor beta chain was identified in a study of blood T cells in healthy people across ages. Study-level points and caveats: TCR beta diversity tracked closely with naive T cell percentage. Estimates of diversity drawn from one million T cells were considered underestimates.

Each donor had about 10 milliliters of peripheral blood drawn. Germline V gives CDR1 DFQATT, CDR2 SNEGSKA (reference sequence). Trimming left V 3 bases short and J 3 bases short, with 6 bases between. The CDR3 contains 12 residues. With regard to this clonotype: What it binds is unknown.

Primed by a sample-barcoded 5' primer and a J-beta primer mix, a second PCR proceeded for about 6 to 12 cycles. TCRdb re-called the 5' RACE reads through MiXCR, storing one row per CDR3 protein. Among about 2 million distinct CDR3 sequences listed, roughly 50% were seen once. The sequencing sample was made of blood. The J gene is TRBJ1-5, the V gene TRBV20-1; no reliable D call. The clonotype comes from a woman aged 35 to 49 in good health. CDR3 coding DNA: TGCAGTGCTAGTGATCCCAATCAGCCCCAGCATTTT. Its protein product is CSASDPNQPQHF.